This is a list of T cell receptor beta chains from one sample in a study of cytomegalovirus exposure and HLA in healthy donors. Clones were read by immunoSEQ multiplex PCR, and TCRdb kept only the in-frame ones, dropping some. The sample includes under 200,000 clones, approximately 80% of them seen just once. Sequenced material: PBMCs. These receptors came from a young man in good health and CMV-seronegative. CDR3s leave out the opening cysteine and the closing phenylalanine or tryptophan. Only some rows state a clone size, as once, few, many or a class for expanded clones.

CDR3 protein | V gene | clone size | J gene
ASSRTGDLYEQY | TRBV4-1 | NA | NA
ASKQGGGTGELF | TRBV2 | NA | TRBJ2-2
ASSLAHKYEQY | TRBV5-1 | NA | TRBJ2-7
ASSKRRETQY | TRBV2 | NA | TRBJ2-5
ASSLLRQGKAGELF | TRBV7-3 | NA | TRBJ2-2
SAINTGELF | TRBV29-1 | NA | TRBJ2-2
ASSTGTGFSYEQY | TRBV27 | NA | TRBJ2-7
ASSLRLRNTGELF | TRBV7-9 | NA | TRBJ2-2
ASSVGLADHTDTQY | TRBV9 | NA | TRBJ2-3
ASTVLTLNSPLH | TRBV28 | few | TRBJ1-6
ASSSGAGGIKTQY | TRBV6-5 | NA | TRBJ2-5
ASSWDSYEQY | TRBV5-4 | NA | TRBJ2-7
ASSISRVSYTEAF | TRBV19 | NA | TRBJ1-1
ASSPGRSGAF | TRBV18 | NA | TRBJ1-1
SVGPGIHGYT | TRBV29-1 | NA | TRBJ1-2
ASLWASGNQPQH | TRBV28 | NA | TRBJ1-5
ASSLARGGAYEQY | TRBV7-2 | NA | TRBJ2-7
ASSYSGPQEQF | TRBV6-6 | NA | TRBJ2-1
ASSLDSNEQF | TRBV7-9 | NA | TRBJ2-1